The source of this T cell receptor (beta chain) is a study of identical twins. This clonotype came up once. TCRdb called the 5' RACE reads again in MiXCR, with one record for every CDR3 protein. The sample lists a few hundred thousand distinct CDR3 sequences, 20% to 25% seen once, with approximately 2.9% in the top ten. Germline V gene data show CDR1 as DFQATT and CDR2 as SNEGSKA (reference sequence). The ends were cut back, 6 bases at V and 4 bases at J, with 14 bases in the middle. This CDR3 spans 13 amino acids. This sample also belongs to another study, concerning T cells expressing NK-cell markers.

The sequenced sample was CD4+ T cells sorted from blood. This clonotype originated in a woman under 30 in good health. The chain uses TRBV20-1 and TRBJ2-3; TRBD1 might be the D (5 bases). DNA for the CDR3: TGCAGTGCGAGCCTTCAGGGTCCAGATACGCAGTATTTT. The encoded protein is CSASLQGPDTQYF.